The 31 T cell receptor beta chains presented below share a single source sample, sequenced in a study of blood T cell repertoires in COVID-19. Here immunoSEQ multiplex PCR was the method, and the copy in TCRdb shows in-frame clones only, minus some. The repertoire consists of more than 90,000 clones, with approximately 86% occurring once and the leading ten covering over 7%. Sequencing was performed on peripheral blood. The receptors here all came from a human donor in a cohort sampled during active COVID-19.

The rearrangement links TRBV28 to TRBJ1-2; D might be TRBD1 (5 bases). The CDR3 extends over 16 amino acids. V was cut by 5 bases and J by 4 bases, with 20 bases left in between. Germline loops: CDR1 MDHEN, CDR2 SYDVKM. CDR3: CASSAGYGQPFYGYTF. The CDR3 DNA follows: TGTGCCAGCAGTGCCGGGTACGGACAACCCTTCTATGGCTACACCTTC.

This chain uses TRBV2 with TRBJ1-2; weak D call: TRBD1 (5 bases). The CDR3 spans 13 residues. The germline V gene has CDR1 SNHLY and CDR2 FYNNEI. V was shortened by 6 bases and J by 5 bases, with 13 bases between the two germline ends. The CDR3 region is CASRGGGSYGYTF. For the CDR3, the DNA is TGTGCCAGCAGGGGGGGAGGTAGTTATGGCTACACCTTC. Drawing the rest from reference TRBV2 and TRBJ1-2, the complete variable domain is EPEVTQTPSHQVTQMGQEVILRCVPISNHLYFYWYRQILGQKVEFLVSFYNNEISEKSEIFDDQFSVERPDGSNFTLKIRSTKLEDSAMYFCASRGGGSYGYTFGSGTRLTVV.

The chain carries TRBV9 and TRBJ2-7, with 10 bases fitting TRBD1. Germline CDR1 is SGDLS and CDR2 is YYNGEE. The V segment lost 0 bases and the J segment 4 bases; nucleotides outside the gene matches: 1. This CDR3 has 14 amino acids. CDR3 region: CASSVEGQGYEQYF. Here the CDR3 DNA reads TGTGCCAGCAGCGTAGAGGGACAGGGGTACGAGCAGTACTTC.

The chain carries TRBV7-9 and TRBJ2-1; 10 nucleotides line up with TRBD2. Germline V gives CDR1 SEHNR, CDR2 FQNEAQ (reference sequence). CDR3 length: 17 amino acids. V lost 5 bases to trimming and J lost 8 bases; unmatched junction nucleotides: 15. The DNA for the CDR3 is TGTGCCAGCAGCCCCCGTGGGAGCGGGAGGGCCTGGGATGAGCAGTTCTTC. The encoded protein is CASSPRGSGRAWDEQFF.

This chain joins TRBV7-9 and TRBJ1-2, with 7 bases that match TRBD1. CDR1 SEHNR and CDR2 FQNEAQ come from the germline V gene (reference sequence). CDR3 length: 13 amino acids. With V trimmed by 5 bases and J by 4 bases, 4 bases remained unmatched. DNA of the CDR3: TGTGCCAGCAGCCCAGGGGGTACCTATGGCTACACCTTC. Protein product: CASSPGGTYGYTF.

The chain combines TRBV5-6 with TRBJ2-1; 11 positions match TRBD2. The ends lost 3 bases at V and 10 bases at J; junction bases unmatched: 12. In germline, CDR1 is SGHDT, CDR2 YYEEEE. The CDR3 spans 16 residues. CDR3 protein: CASSSRLAGRDGEQFF. The CDR3 bases are TGTGCCAGCAGCTCCAGACTAGCGGGGCGTGACGGGGAGCAGTTCTTC.

V and J are TRBV11-2 and TRBJ1-4; 7 bases are a match to TRBD1. This CDR3 is built from 17 residues. V shed 0 bases, J shed 5 bases, and the junction held 9 bases outside the gene matches. Germline V gene sequence: CDR1 SGHAT, CDR2 FQNNGV. The CDR3 protein is CASSLDLGQGENEKLFF. CDR3 coding DNA: TGTGCCAGCAGCTTAGATTTGGGCCAGGGGGAAAATGAAAAACTGTTTTTT.

The V gene is TRBV6-5, the J gene TRBJ1-1, with 8 bases identical to TRBD1. Per germline, CDR1 MNHEY and CDR2 SVGAGI. V lost 2 bases, J lost 5 bases, and 10 bases stayed unmatched. The CDR3 sequence is 16 residues long. The CDR3 sequence: CASSYGPGGLGTEAFF. CDR3 bases: TGTGCCAGCAGTTACGGTCCAGGGGGCCTTGGAACTGAAGCTTTCTTT.

The chain combines TRBV4-1 with TRBJ2-2, with 7 nucleotides matching TRBD1. V lost 0 bases to trimming and J lost 0 bases; unmatched junction nucleotides: 7. In germline, CDR1 is MGHRA, CDR2 YSYEKL. This CDR3 region has 18 residues. The CDR3 sequence: CASSQDPTDRANTGELFF. The CDR3 DNA is TGCGCCAGCAGCCAAGATCCTACAGACAGGGCGAACACCGGGGAGCTGTTTTTT.

About this clone itself: The junction departs from the called germline gene at one end, perhaps through a read error. Written as DNA, the CDR3 is TGTGCTAGCAGCCGACTGAGGGGGCCCAACGCGGGGACCCAGTACTTC. Protein: CASSRLRGPNAGTQYF. This chain uses TRBV7-7 with TRBJ2-5, with TRBD1 identical over 7 bases. Germline V gives CDR1 SSHAT, CDR2 FNYEAQ (reference sequence). This CDR3 contains 16 residues.

V and J are TRBV5-6 and TRBJ1-1; D remains unclear. CDR3 size: 13 residues. V dropped 0 bases and J dropped 4 bases, with 7 bases sitting between them. Germline V gene sequence: CDR1 SGHDT, CDR2 YYEEEE. The CDR3 region has the DNA TGTGCCAGCAGCTTGGACGAGGGCACTGAAGCTTTCTTT. Translation: CASSLDEGTEAFF.

The chain uses TRBV2 and TRBJ2-6, with D unclear. The V end was cut by 11 bases, the J end by 3 bases, with 8 bases between. This CDR3 contains 12 residues. The germline CDR1 and CDR2 sequences are SNHLY and FYNNEI. In nucleotides, the CDR3 is TGTGCCGGCCGGGTTGGGGCCAACGTCCTGACTTTC. Translated, it gives CAGRVGANVLTF.

In this sample, this clone turned up once. V is TRBV7-2 and J is TRBJ2-6; TRBD2 matches at 12 bases. The V and J ends lost 5 bases and 4 bases, in that order; junction bases with no gene match: 6. Germline-derived CDR1 and CDR2 are SGHTA and FQGNSA. There are 17 residues in the CDR3. CDR3 residues: CASSATGLAGGANVLTF. The CDR3 region has the DNA TGTGCCAGCAGCGCGACGGGACTAGCGGGCGGGGCCAACGTCCTGACTTTC.

The rearrangement links TRBV4-1 to TRBJ2-7, with 8 bases that match TRBD1. Germline trimming cut 1 base from V and 4 bases from J; bases unmatched to any gene: 3. The CDR3 is 14 amino acids. Germline V CDR1 and CDR2: MGHRA, YSYEKL. DNA of the CDR3: TGCGCCAGCAGCCAAGTAGACAGGGGATACGAGCAGTACTTC. Translated: CASSQVDRGYEQYF.

This clone was seen once. The chain combines TRBV2 with TRBJ1-2; 7 nucleotides agree with TRBD1. There are 15 residues in the CDR3. The germline V gene encodes CDR1 SNHLY and CDR2 FYNNEI. With 3 bases clipped from V and 2 bases from J, the junction kept 6 bases outside the gene matches. In DNA, the CDR3 is TGTGCCAGCAGTGAGAGGGGACAGAAAAACTATGGCTACACCTTC. Protein sequence: CASSERGQKNYGYTF.

The chain couples TRBV19 to TRBJ2-4; 11 bases line up with TRBD1. The V segment lost 6 bases and the J segment 3 bases; nucleotides outside the gene matches: 4. The CDR3 loop spans 15 amino acids. Germline V lookup: CDR1 LNHDA, CDR2 SQIVND (reference sequence). The CDR3 DNA sequence: TGTGCCAGTAGGACCGGGACAGGGGGCAAAAACATTCAGTACTTC. It encodes CASRTGTGGKNIQYF.

J is TRBJ1-2 and V is TRBV30; no definite D call. The CDR3 runs to 12 residues. Germline lookup yields CDR1 GTSNPN and CDR2 SVGIG (reference sequence). V was shortened by 4 bases and J by 6 bases, with 12 bases between the two germline ends. As DNA, the CDR3 is TGTGCCTGGACCCCGGTAGAGGATGGCTACACCTTC. Its translation is CAWTPVEDGYTF.

This chain links TRBV28 with TRBJ2-2; D gene ambiguous. V was cut by 3 bases and J by 6 bases, with 5 bases left in between. Germline CDR1 MDHEN, CDR2 SYDVKM. This CDR3 is 12 amino acids long. As DNA, the CDR3 is TGTGCCAGCAGTTTCCCTCCCGGGGAGCTGTTTTTT. This encodes CASSFPPGELFF.

The CDR3 coding sequence is TGTGCCAGCAGCTTAGGGGACAGAGCAACTAATGAAAAACTGTTTTTT. This gives the protein CASSLGDRATNEKLFF. The rearrangement joins TRBV11-3 to TRBJ1-4, with 7 bases that match TRBD1. This CDR3 region has 16 residues. V lost 1 base and J lost 0; bases outside the gene matches: 2. Looked up from germline, CDR1 is SGHNT and CDR2 is YENEEA.

The chain links TRBV29-1 to TRBJ2-6; the match to TRBD1 covers 10 bases. This CDR3 comprises 16 residues. Germline V gives CDR1 SQVTM, CDR2 ANQGSEA. Losses at the gene ends were 5 bases for V and 1 base for J; bases not matched to a gene: 5. The CDR3 reads CSVKDRGRSGANVLTF. CDR3 coding DNA: TGCAGCGTTAAGGACAGGGGGAGATCTGGGGCCAACGTCCTGACTTTC.

The CDR3 reads CASSQPSLAGTPDTQYF. The CDR3 nucleotides are TGTGCCAGCAGCCAACCTTCGCTAGCGGGGACGCCAGATACGCAGTATTTT. The chain links TRBV14 to TRBJ2-3; 9 bases align to TRBD2. The V segment lost 2 bases and the J segment 4 bases; nucleotides outside the gene matches: 10. CDR1 and CDR2 (germline): SGHDN, FVKESK. The CDR3 contains 17 residues.

This chain connects TRBV28 to TRBJ1-4; 11 nucleotides agree with TRBD1. V was clipped by 5 bases and J by 7 bases; unmatched bases: 6. Germline-derived CDR1 and CDR2 are MDHEN and SYDVKM. The CDR3 totals 15 residues. This CDR3 is CASSPGQGAGEKLFF. In DNA, the CDR3 is TGTGCCAGCAGTCCAGGACAGGGGGCTGGTGAAAAACTGTTTTTT.

The V call is TRBV20-1, the J call TRBJ1-5; tentatively, D is TRBD1 (6 bases). Germline lookup yields CDR1 DFQATT and CDR2 SNEGSKA (reference sequence). V was clipped by 3 bases and J by 5 bases, with 17 bases between them. The CDR3 length is 15 residues. The CDR3 region is CSASAREGGYQPQHF. CDR3 DNA sequence: TGCAGTGCTAGTGCCAGGGAGGGGGGGTATCAGCCCCAGCATTTT.

CDR3 in amino acids: CATSGRFSQPQHF. As DNA, the CDR3 is TGTGCCACCAGTGGCCGGTTTAGTCAGCCCCAGCATTTT. The chain recombines TRBV24-1 with TRBJ1-5; no firm D call. Trimming shortened V by 5 bases and J by 6 bases, and 10 bases separated the two germline ends. The CDR3 runs 13 residues. Per the germline V gene, CDR1 is KGHDR and CDR2 is SFDVKD.

The gene calls are TRBV2 and TRBJ1-6; D not resolved. The CDR3 spans 14 residues. In germline, CDR1 is SNHLY, CDR2 FYNNEI. V was shortened by 7 bases and J by 7 bases, with 14 bases between the two germline ends. In DNA form, the CDR3 reads TGTGCCAGCATTCTGGCCAGTCGCAATTCACCCCTCCACTTT. It codes for CASILASRNSPLHF. The full variable domain, completed using reference TRBV2 and TRBJ1-6, is EPEVTQTPSHQVTQMGQEVILRCVPISNHLYFYWYRQILGQKVEFLVSFYNNEISEKSEIFDDQFSVERPDGSNFTLKIRSTKLEDSAMYFCASILASRNSPLHFGNGTRLTVT.

The CDR3 DNA reads as TGCGCCAGCACCCCTGGGAGCGGGAGGGCCTGGAGGGACTACAATGAGCAGTTCTTC. Protein sequence: CASTPGSGRAWRDYNEQFF. The V gene is TRBV5-1, the J gene TRBJ2-1; 10 nucleotides agree with TRBD2. Per the germline V gene, CDR1 is SGHRS and CDR2 is YFSETQ. J lost 3 bases, V lost 6 bases, and 18 bases had no gene match. This CDR3 has 19 amino acids.

This CDR3 is CASSLLKEGLRTDTQYF. The CDR3, as DNA: TGTGCCAGCTCACTCCTCAAGGAGGGACTCCGCACAGATACGCAGTATTTT. V and J are TRBV18 and TRBJ2-3; D possibly corresponds to TRBD2 (6 bases). The CDR3 runs to 17 residues. Trimming removed 4 bases from V and 1 base from J, with 18 bases in between. Germline lookup yields CDR1 KGHSH and CDR2 LQKENI. The whole variable domain, filled in from reference TRBV18 and TRBJ2-3, reads NAGVMQNPRHLVRRRGQEARLRCSPMKGHSHVYWYRQLPEEGLKFMVYLQKENIIDESGMPKERFSAEFPKEGPSILRIQQVVRGDSAAYFCASSLLKEGLRTDTQYFGPGTRLTVL.

This chain connects TRBV5-5 to TRBJ2-3; 13 positions match TRBD2. After removal of 0 bases from V and 1 base from J, the junction contained 2 bases not matched to a gene. Germline CDR1 and CDR2: SGHKS and YYEKEE (reference sequence). CDR3 size: 17 residues. Here the CDR3 DNA reads TGTGCCAGCAGCTTGGTTGGACTAGCGGGGGGCACAGATACGCAGTATTTT. As protein: CASSLVGLAGGTDTQYF.

The rearrangement links TRBV6-5 to TRBJ1-1, with TRBD1 as a possible D gene (6 bases). This CDR3 contains 12 residues. The V end was cut by 8 bases, the J end by 7 bases, with 14 bases between. From germline, CDR1 is MNHEY and CDR2 SVGAGI. For the CDR3, the DNA is TGTGCCAGCGGAACCGAAGGGGGTGAAGCTTTCTTT. Translating gives CASGTEGGEAFF.

The V gene is TRBV11-2, the J gene TRBJ2-3, with a tentative D call TRBD2 (5 bases). This CDR3 has 15 residues. V lost 1 base and J 4 bases, leaving 12 bases between the germline ends. CDR1 is SGHAT, CDR2 FQNNGV, per germline. CDR3 bases: TGTGCCAGCAGCTTAGCTCCTAGCCTTGCAGATACGCAGTATTTT. Its protein product is CASSLAPSLADTQYF.

The V gene is TRBV11-2, the J gene TRBJ2-2; D remains ambiguous. This CDR3 spans 15 amino acids. The germline CDR1 and CDR2 sequences are SGHAT and FQNNGV. V gave up 3 bases and J gave up 0 bases, with 8 bases separating them. CDR3 DNA: TGTGCCAGCAGCTTCCTCAGAACGAACACCGGGGAGCTGTTTTTT. It is translated as CASSFLRTNTGELFF.